The next 20 T cell receptor beta chains were all read from a single sample in a study of CD8 T cells in Susac syndrome. RNA, at about 0.5 to 1 ug, was reverse transcribed with random hexamers. MiXCR, applied by TCRdb to the immunoSEQ multiplex PCR reads, yields one record per CDR3 protein. The table shows about 180,000 distinct CDR3 sequences, with around 94% occurring only once. Sample: CD4+ T cells from PBMCs. These receptors all stem from a human donor with Susac syndrome.

J is TRBJ1-1 and V is TRBV20-1; D not certain. Germline CDR1 and CDR2: DFQATT and SNEGSKA (reference sequence). V shed 6 bases and J shed 3 bases, with 14 bases lying between them. The CDR3 has 13 residues. The CDR3 nucleotides read TGCAGTGCCTACCACCAAAGAGACACTGAAGCTTTCTTT. Translating gives CSAYHQRDTEAFF.

The chain uses TRBV9 and TRBJ2-3, with 7 nucleotides matching TRBD2. J lost 2 bases, V lost 4 bases, and 4 bases had no gene match. The CDR3 consists of 14 residues. Looked up from germline, CDR1 is SGDLS and CDR2 is YYNGEE. The CDR3 nucleotides read TGTGCCAGCAGCCGAGCGGGATACACAGATACGCAGTATTTT. The encoded protein is CASSRAGYTDTQYF.

This chain links TRBV28 with TRBJ2-5, with D perhaps matching TRBD2 (5 bases). The V and J ends lost 3 bases and 3 bases respectively, with 8 bases between them. Germline-derived CDR1 and CDR2 are MDHEN and SYDVKM. CDR3 length: 13 residues. DNA of the CDR3: TGTGCCAGCAGTTTCCGAGCGGAAGAGACCCAGTACTTC. This encodes CASSFRAEETQYF. Full variable domain (missing parts from reference TRBV28 and TRBJ2-5): DVKVTQSSRYLVKRTGEKVFLECVQDMDHENMFWYRQDPGLGLRLIYFSYDVKMKEKGDIPEGYSVSREKKERFSLILESASTNQTSMYLCASSFRAEETQYFGPGTRLLVL.

The V call is TRBV7-2, the J call TRBJ2-1, with D hard to call. This CDR3 comprises 13 residues. Trimming pared 6 bases from V and 3 bases from J, leaving 9 bases between. Germline V gene lookup returns CDR1 SGHTA and CDR2 FQGNSA. In DNA, the CDR3 is TGTGCCAGCAGGGATACCCACTACAATGAGCAGTTCTTC. It yields the protein CASRDTHYNEQFF.

The V call is TRBV6-2 or TRBV6-3, the J call TRBJ1-2; D not resolved. Germline-derived CDR1 and CDR2 are MNHEY and SVGEGT. The CDR3 is 13 residues long. V lost 8 bases to trimming and J lost 8 bases, with 18 bases between them. The DNA for the CDR3 is TGTGCCAGCGTAACGGACCCAAACGGGGGCTACACCTTC. This codes for CASVTDPNGGYTF.

V usage is TRBV2 and J usage is TRBJ2-3; 8 bases match TRBD2. The CDR3 runs to 15 residues. Germline V gives CDR1 SNHLY, CDR2 FYNNEI. V dropped 3 bases and J dropped 6; count of bases not matched to a gene: 8. The CDR3 nucleotides are TGTGCCAGCAGTGATACTAGCGGTTCTCTGGATACGCAGTATTTT. This codes for CASSDTSGSLDTQYF. Combining the CDR3 with reference TRBV2 and TRBJ2-3 gives the whole variable domain EPEVTQTPSHQVTQMGQEVILRCVPISNHLYFYWYRQILGQKVEFLVSFYNNEISEKSEIFDDQFSVERPDGSNFTLKIRSTKLEDSAMYFCASSDTSGSLDTQYFGPGTRLTVL.

The gene calls are TRBV7-2 and TRBJ1-1, with D hard to call. From germline, CDR1 is SGHTA and CDR2 FQGNSA. This CDR3 contains 15 residues. Trimming removed 4 bases at V and 4 bases at J, with 16 bases between. As DNA, the CDR3 is TGTGCCAGCAGCTCCCGCGTGAATAGAGGCACTGAAGCTTTCTTT. It specifies CASSSRVNRGTEAFF.

The chain employs TRBV7-6 and TRBJ1-6; D not resolved. V was clipped by 3 bases and J by 8 bases, with 11 bases between them. There are 14 residues in the CDR3. The V gene's germline CDR1 is SGHVS and CDR2 FNYEAQ. The CDR3 sequence: CASSLASGDSPLHF. CDR3 in DNA: TGTGCCAGCAGCTTGGCCTCCGGGGATTCACCCCTCCACTTT.

This sequence joins TRBV18 and TRBJ1-2; a possible D gene is TRBD1 (5 bases). This CDR3 has 13 amino acids. Looked up from germline, CDR1 is KGHSH and CDR2 is LQKENI. V lost 6 bases, J lost 6 bases, and 14 bases lay in between. CDR3: CASSPQGDDGYTF. The CDR3 region has the DNA TGTGCCAGCTCCCCCCAAGGGGACGATGGCTACACCTTC.

The gene calls are TRBV30 and TRBJ1-5; D is undetermined. V lost 3 bases, J lost 4 bases, and 13 bases lay in between. Germline CDR1 is GTSNPN and CDR2 is SVGIG (reference sequence). The CDR3 length is 14 residues. Written as DNA, the CDR3 is TGTGCCTGGAGGGATCGGGCCTTTAATCAGCCCCAGCATTTT. Translating gives CAWRDRAFNQPQHF.

The V gene is TRBV2, the J gene TRBJ1-6, with D possibly matching TRBD1 (5 bases). The CDR3 is 12 amino acids. V was cut by 11 bases and J by 7 bases, with 12 bases left in between. CDR1 and CDR2 from the germline V gene are SNHLY and FYNNEI. The CDR3 sequence: CAAQEGNSPLHF. DNA for the CDR3: TGTGCCGCCCAGGAGGGGAATTCACCCCTCCACTTT.

The chain recombines TRBV20-1 with TRBJ2-1; maybe TRBD2 (6 bases). This CDR3 comprises 14 residues. Per the germline V gene, CDR1 is DFQATT and CDR2 is SNEGSKA (reference sequence). Trimming cost V 2 bases and J 10 bases, with 18 bases left between them. CDR3 loop: CSARRGGPLTEQFF. CDR3 nucleotide sequence: TGCAGTGCTAGAAGAGGAGGGCCTTTGACGGAGCAGTTCTTC.

The chain joins TRBV4-3 to TRBJ2-1; 9 bases align to TRBD2. The germline V gene encodes CDR1 LGHNA and CDR2 YSLEER. CDR3 length equals 16 residues. The V segment lost 0 bases and the J segment 7 bases; nucleotides outside the gene matches: 7. The chain's CDR3 is CASSQDFAGGPNEQFF. CDR3 DNA: TGCGCCAGCAGCCAAGATTTTGCGGGAGGGCCTAATGAGCAGTTCTTC.

This clonotype occurred once. The chain has TRBV24-1 and TRBJ2-5; weak D call: TRBD1 (5 bases). Germline values: CDR1 KGHDR, CDR2 SFDVKD. This CDR3 contains 14 residues. Trimming stripped 1 base from V and 2 bases from J, with 7 bases between. DNA of the CDR3: TGTGCCACCAGTGATTTAGGACATCAAGAGACCCAGTACTTC. The encoded protein is CATSDLGHQETQYF.

The chain employs TRBV7-3 and TRBJ1-1; no definite D call. The CDR3 has 14 residues. The V end lost 0 bases, the J end lost 1 base, and 6 bases lay between the germline ends. Per the germline V gene, CDR1 is SGHTA and CDR2 is FQGTGA. In nucleotides, the CDR3 is TGTGCCAGCAGCTTAACCGGGCCGAACACTGAAGCTTTCTTT. This sequence encodes CASSLTGPNTEAFF.

This chain connects TRBV20-1 to TRBJ2-7; D might be TRBD2 (6 bases). V was trimmed by 3 bases and J by 3 bases, leaving 12 bases between them. Per germline, CDR1 DFQATT and CDR2 SNEGSKA (reference sequence). The CDR3 extends over 13 amino acids. The CDR3 is CSARVRLVYEQYF. CDR3 nucleotides: TGCAGTGCTAGGGTCCGACTAGTCTACGAGCAGTACTTC.

The chain employs TRBV12-3 or TRBV12-4 and TRBJ2-2; D not certain. V was pared by 6 bases and J by 1 base, with 9 bases between. This CDR3 is 14 amino acids long. The CDR3 nucleotides are TGTGCCAGCAGACCTACCCTGAACACCGGGGAGCTGTTTTTT. This gives the protein CASRPTLNTGELFF.

The chain carries TRBV4-2 and TRBJ2-2; D gene uncertain. Germline values: CDR1 LGHNA, CDR2 YNFKEQ. Deletions cut 0 bases from V and 3 bases from J, with 8 bases between. The length of the CDR3 is 15 residues. Written as DNA, the CDR3 is TGTGCCAGCAGCCAAGATAAGGTTTACACCGGGGAGCTGTTTTTT. Translating gives CASSQDKVYTGELFF.

This clonotype has just one count. The CDR3 loop reads CASSESAYSGANVLTF. The CDR3 DNA reads TGTGCCAGCAGTGAATCCGCTTACTCTGGGGCCAACGTCCTGACTTTC. V usage is TRBV2 and J usage is TRBJ2-6; D is unresolved. The length of the CDR3 is 16 residues. V lost 2 bases to trimming and J lost 0 bases, with 8 bases between them. Germline V lookup: CDR1 SNHLY, CDR2 FYNNEI.

The CDR3 coding sequence is TGCGCCAGCAGCCAACACGGATACAATGAGCAGTTCTTC. This translates into CASSQHGYNEQFF. The rearrangement links TRBV4-3 to TRBJ2-1; D ambiguous. There are 13 residues in the CDR3. Trimming cost V 2 bases and J 4 bases, with 6 bases left between them. Germline V CDR1 and CDR2: LGHNA, YSLEER.